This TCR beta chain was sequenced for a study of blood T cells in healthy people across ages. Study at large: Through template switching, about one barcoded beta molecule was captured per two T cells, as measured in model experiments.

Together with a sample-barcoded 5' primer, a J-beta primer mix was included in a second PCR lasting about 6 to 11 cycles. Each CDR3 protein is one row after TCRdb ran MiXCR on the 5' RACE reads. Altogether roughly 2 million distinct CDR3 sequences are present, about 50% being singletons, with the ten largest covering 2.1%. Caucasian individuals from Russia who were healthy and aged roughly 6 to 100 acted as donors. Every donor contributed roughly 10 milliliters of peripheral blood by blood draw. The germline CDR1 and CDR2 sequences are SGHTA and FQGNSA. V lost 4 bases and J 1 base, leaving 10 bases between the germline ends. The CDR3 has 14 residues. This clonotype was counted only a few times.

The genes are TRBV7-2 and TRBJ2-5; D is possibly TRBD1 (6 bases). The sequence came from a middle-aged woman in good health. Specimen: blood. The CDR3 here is CASSWGTTQETQYF. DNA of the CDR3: TGTGCCAGCAGCTGGGGGACAACCCAAGAGACCCAGTACTTC.